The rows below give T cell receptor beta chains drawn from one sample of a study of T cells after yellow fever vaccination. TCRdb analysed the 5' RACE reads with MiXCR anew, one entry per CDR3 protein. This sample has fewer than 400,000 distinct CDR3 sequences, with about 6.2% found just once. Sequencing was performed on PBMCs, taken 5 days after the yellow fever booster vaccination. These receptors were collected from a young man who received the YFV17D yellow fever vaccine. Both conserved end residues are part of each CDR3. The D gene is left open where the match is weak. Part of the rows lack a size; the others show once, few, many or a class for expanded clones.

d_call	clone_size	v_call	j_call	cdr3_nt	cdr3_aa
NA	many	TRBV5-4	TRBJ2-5	TGTGCCAGCAGCTTGGACGGGAGTAATAAGAGACCCCAGTACTTC	CASSLDGSNKRPQYF
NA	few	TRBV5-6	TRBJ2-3	TGTGCCAGCAGCTTGGGCGTGGCGTCGTATGCTACGCAGTATTTT	CASSLGVASYATQYF
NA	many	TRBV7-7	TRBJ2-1	TGTGCTAGCAGCTTGGGGGGAATCGGAGGGATCTACAATGAGCAGTTCTTC	CASSLGGIGGIYNEQFF
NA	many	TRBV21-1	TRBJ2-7	TGTGCCAGCCGACGGTGGGGGTCGGCCTTCTACGAGCAGTACTTC	CASRRWGSAFYEQYF
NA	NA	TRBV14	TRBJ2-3	TGTGCCAGCAGCCAAGATTATAGCGCAGATACGCAGTATTTT	CASSQDYSADTQYF
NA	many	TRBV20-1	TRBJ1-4	TGCAGTGCTATCACAACTAATGAAAAACTGTTTTTT	CSAITTNEKLFF
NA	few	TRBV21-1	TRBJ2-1	TGTGCCAGCATGCTGGGGGCCTCCTACAATGAGCAGTTCTTC	CASMLGASYNEQFF
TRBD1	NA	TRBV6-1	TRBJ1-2	TGTGCCAGCAGTGACCGGGACAGCGTCTATGGCTACACCTTC	CASSDRDSVYGYTF
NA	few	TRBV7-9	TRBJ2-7	TGTGCCAGCAGCTTAGACGGACAGCCGGGTCCGTACTTC	CASSLDGQPGPYF
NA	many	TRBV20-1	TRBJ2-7	TGCAGTGGAGCTGGCGGGATCGACGAGCAGTACTTC	CSGAGGIDEQYF
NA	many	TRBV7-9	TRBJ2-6	TGTGCCAGCAGACCCCCGGCCGTTACTGGGGCCAACGTCCTGACTTTC	CASRPPAVTGANVLTF
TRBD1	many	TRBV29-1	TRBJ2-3	TGCAGCGTTGAAGTGAGGGGGACAGGGCTGGGTACGCAGTATTTT	CSVEVRGTGLGTQYF
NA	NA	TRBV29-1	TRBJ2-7	TGCAGCGTTGAGGGGACGCGGGGCGAGAGCTCCTACGAGCAGTACTTC	CSVEGTRGESSYEQYF
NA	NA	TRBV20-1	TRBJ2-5	TGCAGTGCTTTGGCGGGCGCGAGAGAGACCCAGTACTTC	CSALAGARETQYF
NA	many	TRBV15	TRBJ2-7	TGTGCCACCAGCAGAGATCCTGGGGTTAGCTACGAGCAGTACTTC	CATSRDPGVSYEQYF
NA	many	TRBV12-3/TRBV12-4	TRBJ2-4	TGTGCCAGCAGTTCGGCCAAAAACATTCAGTACTTC	CASSSAKNIQYF
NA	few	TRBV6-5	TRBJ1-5	TGTGCCAGCAGTTCGGCCGGTTTAAGCAATCAGCCCCAGCATTTT	CASSSAGLSNQPQHF
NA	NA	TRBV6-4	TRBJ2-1	TGTGCCAGCACCGTAGACCGGGTCTTGGGTCTGAATGAGCAGTTCTTC	CASTVDRVLGLNEQFF
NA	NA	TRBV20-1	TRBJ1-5	TGCAGTGCTAGAGATTCGGGGGCACGGGGCAATCAGCCCCAGCATTTT	CSARDSGARGNQPQHF
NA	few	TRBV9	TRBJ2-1	TGTGCCAGCAGCGTAGGTAATAGCGGAGCCTACAATGAGCAGTTCTTC	CASSVGNSGAYNEQFF
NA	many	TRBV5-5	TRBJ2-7	TGTGCCAGCAGCCACGGGGAAGAGTTTGGAAAGCAGTACTTC	CASSHGEEFGKQYF
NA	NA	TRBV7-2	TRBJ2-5	TGTGCCAGCAGCTGGGGGGCGGGACACCAAGAGACCCAGTACTTC	CASSWGAGHQETQYF
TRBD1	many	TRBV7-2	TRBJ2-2	TGTGCCAGCAGCCCCAGAGTAGGGGACAGGGGTCCCGGGGAGCTGTTTTTT	CASSPRVGDRGPGELFF
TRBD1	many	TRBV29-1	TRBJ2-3	TGCAGCGTTGAAGAGGGGACAGCAGATACGCAGTATTTT	CSVEEGTADTQYF
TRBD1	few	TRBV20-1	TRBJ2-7	TGCAGTGCTAGAGAACTGGGACAGGGGGACGAGCAGTACTTC	CSARELGQGDEQYF
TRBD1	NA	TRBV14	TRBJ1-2	TGTGCCAGCAGCCGGACAGGGGGCTACTATGGCTACACCTTC	CASSRTGGYYGYTF
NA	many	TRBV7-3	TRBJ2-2	TGTGCCAGCAGCTCCTATCCGAACACCGGGGAGCTGTTTTTT	CASSSYPNTGELFF
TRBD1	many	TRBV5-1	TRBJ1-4	TGCGCCAGCAGCCCTCCGGGACAGGGTGGTGAAAAACTGTTTTTT	CASSPPGQGGEKLFF
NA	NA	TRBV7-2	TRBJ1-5	TGTGCCAGCAGCTACGTGGCGGCGGGAAATCAGCCCCAGCATTTT	CASSYVAAGNQPQHF
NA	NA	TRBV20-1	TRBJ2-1	TGCAGTCCAGGCGGGCACAGCAATGAGCAGTTCTTC	CSPGGHSNEQFF
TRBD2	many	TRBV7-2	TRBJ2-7	TGTGCCAGCAGCTTAGTAGCGGGAGGGGGGGAAGAGCAGTACTTC	CASSLVAGGGEEQYF
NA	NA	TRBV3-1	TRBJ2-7	TGTGCCAGCAGCCAAGACGTAACGGGGCAGTACTTC	CASSQDVTGQYF
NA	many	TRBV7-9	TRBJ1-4	TGTGCCAGCAGCCACGGGGGGGACCAACTGTTTTTT	CASSHGGDQLFF
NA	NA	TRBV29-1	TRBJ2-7	TGCAGCGTTGGGGCTAGCGCGCAGGACGAGCAGTACTTC	CSVGASAQDEQYF
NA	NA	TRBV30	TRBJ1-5	TGTGCCTGGAGTCAGAAACGGGGGAGCAATCAGCCCCAGCATTTT	CAWSQKRGSNQPQHF
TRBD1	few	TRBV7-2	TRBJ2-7	TGTGCCAGCAGCTCCGGACAGGTAGGCTACGAGCAGTACTTC	CASSSGQVGYEQYF
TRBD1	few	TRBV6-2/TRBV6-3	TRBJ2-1	TGTGCCAGCAGTTGGGGGACCCGGGACAGGGAAGGCAATGAGCAGTTCTTC	CASSWGTRDREGNEQFF
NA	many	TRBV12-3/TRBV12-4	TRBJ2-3	TGTGCCAGCAGTTGGCCGGGACATCTTAGCACAGATACGCAGTATTTT	CASSWPGHLSTDTQYF
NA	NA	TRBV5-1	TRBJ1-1	TGCGCCAGCAGCCTACCGGGGTTCGGGGGGGCTGAAGCTTTCTTT	CASSLPGFGGAEAFF
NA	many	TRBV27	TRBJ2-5	TGTGCCAGCAGTTTCACAGGACAGACCCAGTACTTC	CASSFTGQTQYF
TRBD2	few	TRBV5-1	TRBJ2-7	TGCGCCAGCAAGCCTAGCGGAGACTACGAGCAGTACTTC	CASKPSGDYEQYF
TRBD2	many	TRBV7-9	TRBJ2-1	TGTGCCACTCGAAGCGCGGGAGGGCCCGGTGAGCAGTTCTTC	CATRSAGGPGEQFF
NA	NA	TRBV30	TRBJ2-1	TGTGCCTGGATGACCCACCCTCTCCAGGGCTGGTCCGGTCCTGAGCAGTTCTTC	CAWMTHPLQGWSGPEQFF
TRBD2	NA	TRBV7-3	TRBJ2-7	TGTGCCAGCAGCGATACTAGCGGGCCAGCCTACGAGCAGTACTTC	CASSDTSGPAYEQYF
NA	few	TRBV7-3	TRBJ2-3	TGTGCCAGCAGCAAACAGAGACGGCCAGATACGCAGTATTTT	CASSKQRRPDTQYF
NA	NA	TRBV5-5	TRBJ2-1	TGTGCCAGCAGCGGGGGTGTTAGCCACAATGAGCAGTTCTTC	CASSGGVSHNEQFF
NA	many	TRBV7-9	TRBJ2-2	TGTGCCAGCAGCTTGGATTTGGATACCGGGGAGCTGTTTTTT	CASSLDLDTGELFF
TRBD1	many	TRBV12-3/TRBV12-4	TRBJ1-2	TGTGCCAGCAGTGAAGGACAGGCCGATGGCTACACCTTC	CASSEGQADGYTF
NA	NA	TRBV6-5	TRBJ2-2	TGTGCCAGCAGTTACAACGGACTTACCGGGGAGCTGTTTTTT	CASSYNGLTGELFF
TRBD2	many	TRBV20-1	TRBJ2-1	TGCAGTGCATTTTCTAGCGGTCGACACAATGAGCAGTTCTTC	CSAFSSGRHNEQFF
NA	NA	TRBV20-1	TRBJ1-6	TGCAGTGCTAGCGGTCCCGGAAATTCACCCCTCCACTTT	CSASGPGNSPLHF